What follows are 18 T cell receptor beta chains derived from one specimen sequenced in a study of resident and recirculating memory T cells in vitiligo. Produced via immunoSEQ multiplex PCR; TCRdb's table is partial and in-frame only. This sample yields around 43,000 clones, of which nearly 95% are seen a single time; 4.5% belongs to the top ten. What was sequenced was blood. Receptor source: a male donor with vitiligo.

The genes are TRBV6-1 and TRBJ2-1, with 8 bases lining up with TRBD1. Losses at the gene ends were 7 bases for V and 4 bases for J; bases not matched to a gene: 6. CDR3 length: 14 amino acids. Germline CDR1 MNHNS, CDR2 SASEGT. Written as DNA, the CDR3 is TGTGCCAGCAAAGGGGGGACAGGATACAATGAGCAGTTCTTC. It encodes CASKGGTGYNEQFF.

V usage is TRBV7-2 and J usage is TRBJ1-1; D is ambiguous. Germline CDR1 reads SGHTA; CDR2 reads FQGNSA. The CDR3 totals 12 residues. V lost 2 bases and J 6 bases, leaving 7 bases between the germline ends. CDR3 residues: CASSLQVAEAFF. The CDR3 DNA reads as TGTGCCAGCAGCTTACAGGTGGCTGAAGCTTTCTTT.

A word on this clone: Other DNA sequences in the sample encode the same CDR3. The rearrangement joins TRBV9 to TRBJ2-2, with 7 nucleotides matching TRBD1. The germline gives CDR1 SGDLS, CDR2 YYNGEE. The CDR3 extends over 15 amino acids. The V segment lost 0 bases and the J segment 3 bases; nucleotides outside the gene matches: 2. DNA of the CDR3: TGTGCCAGCAGCGTAGGAGGGGGCCACACCGGGGAGCTGTTTTTT. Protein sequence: CASSVGGGHTGELFF.

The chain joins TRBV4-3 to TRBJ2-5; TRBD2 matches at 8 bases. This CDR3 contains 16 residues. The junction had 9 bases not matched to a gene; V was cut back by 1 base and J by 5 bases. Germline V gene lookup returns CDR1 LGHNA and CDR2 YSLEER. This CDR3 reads CASSQGPAGDGETQYF. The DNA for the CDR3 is TGCGCCAGCAGCCAAGGCCCAGCGGGGGATGGTGAGACCCAGTACTTC.

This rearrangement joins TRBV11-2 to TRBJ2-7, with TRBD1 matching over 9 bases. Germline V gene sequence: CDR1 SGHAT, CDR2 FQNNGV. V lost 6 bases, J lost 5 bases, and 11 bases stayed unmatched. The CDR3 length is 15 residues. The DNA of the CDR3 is TGTGCCAGCAGGTCCGTTGGGACAGGGAGACACGAGCAGTACTTC. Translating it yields CASRSVGTGRHEQYF.

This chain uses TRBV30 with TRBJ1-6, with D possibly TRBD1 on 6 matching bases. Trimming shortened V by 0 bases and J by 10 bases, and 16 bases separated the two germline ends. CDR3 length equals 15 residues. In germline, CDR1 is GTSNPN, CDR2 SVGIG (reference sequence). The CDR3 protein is CAWSVKGGALSPLHF. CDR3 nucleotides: TGTGCCTGGAGTGTAAAAGGGGGGGCCCTCTCACCCCTCCACTTT.

For the CDR3, the DNA is TGTGCCAGCAGTTTCGTGACGGGGGTGATTTCCTACAATGAGCAGTTCTTC. It yields the protein CASSFVTGVISYNEQFF. The chain employs TRBV27 and TRBJ2-1; tentative D call: TRBD2 (6 bases). V was cut by 3 bases and J by 1 base, with 16 bases left in between. Per germline, CDR1 MNHEY and CDR2 SMNVEV (reference sequence). The CDR3 has 17 amino acids.

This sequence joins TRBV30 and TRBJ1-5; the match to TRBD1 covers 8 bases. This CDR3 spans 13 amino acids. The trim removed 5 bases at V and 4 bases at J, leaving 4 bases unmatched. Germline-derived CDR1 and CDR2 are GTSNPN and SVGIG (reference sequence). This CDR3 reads CAWGGQANQPQHF. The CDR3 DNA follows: TGTGCCTGGGGGGGACAGGCGAATCAGCCCCAGCATTTT.

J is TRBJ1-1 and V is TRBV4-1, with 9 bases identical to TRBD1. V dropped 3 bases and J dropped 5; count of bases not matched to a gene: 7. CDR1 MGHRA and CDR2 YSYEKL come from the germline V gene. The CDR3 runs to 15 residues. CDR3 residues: CASSQGQGQRTEAFF. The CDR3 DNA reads TGCGCCAGCAGCCAGGGACAGGGCCAGAGGACTGAAGCTTTCTTT.

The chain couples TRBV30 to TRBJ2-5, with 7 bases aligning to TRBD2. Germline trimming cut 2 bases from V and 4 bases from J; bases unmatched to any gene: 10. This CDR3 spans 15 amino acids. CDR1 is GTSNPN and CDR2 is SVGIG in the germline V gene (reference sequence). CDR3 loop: CAWSLVGRVGETQYF. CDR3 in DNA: TGTGCCTGGAGTTTAGTAGGGAGGGTGGGAGAGACCCAGTACTTC.

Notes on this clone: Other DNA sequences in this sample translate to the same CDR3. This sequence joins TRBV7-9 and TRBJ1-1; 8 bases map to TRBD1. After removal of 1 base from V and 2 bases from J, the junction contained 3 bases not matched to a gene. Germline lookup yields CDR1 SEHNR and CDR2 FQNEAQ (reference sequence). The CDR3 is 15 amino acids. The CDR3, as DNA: TGTGCCAGCAGCTTAGGGACAGGGAGAAACACTGAAGCTTTCTTT. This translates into CASSLGTGRNTEAFF.

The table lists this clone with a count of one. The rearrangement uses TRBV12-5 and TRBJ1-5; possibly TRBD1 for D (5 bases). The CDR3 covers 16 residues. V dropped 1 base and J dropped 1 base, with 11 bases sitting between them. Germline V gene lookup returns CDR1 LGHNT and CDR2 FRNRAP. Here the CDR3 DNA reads TGTGCTAGTGGTTTGGACCTTGGGGCCAGCAATCAGCCCCAGCATTTT. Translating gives CASGLDLGASNQPQHF.

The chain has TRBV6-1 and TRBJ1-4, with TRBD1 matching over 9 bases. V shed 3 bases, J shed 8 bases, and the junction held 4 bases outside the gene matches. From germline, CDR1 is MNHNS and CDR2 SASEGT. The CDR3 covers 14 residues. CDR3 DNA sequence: TGTGCCAGCAGTGAGGGACAGGGTAACGAAAAACTGTTTTTT. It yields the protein CASSEGQGNEKLFF.

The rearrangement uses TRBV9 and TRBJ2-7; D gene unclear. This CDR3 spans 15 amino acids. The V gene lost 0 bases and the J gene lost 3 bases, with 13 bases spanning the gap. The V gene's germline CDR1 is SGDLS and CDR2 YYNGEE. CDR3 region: CASSVGRQRDYEQYF. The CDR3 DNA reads TGTGCCAGCAGCGTAGGGCGGCAGAGAGACTACGAGCAGTACTTC.

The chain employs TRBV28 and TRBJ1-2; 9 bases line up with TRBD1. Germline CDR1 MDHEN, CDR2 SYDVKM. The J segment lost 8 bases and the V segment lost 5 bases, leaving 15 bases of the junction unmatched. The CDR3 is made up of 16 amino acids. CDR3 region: CASSPYTGQGPRGYTF. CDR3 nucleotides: TGTGCCAGCAGTCCATACACGGGACAGGGCCCCAGGGGCTACACCTTC.

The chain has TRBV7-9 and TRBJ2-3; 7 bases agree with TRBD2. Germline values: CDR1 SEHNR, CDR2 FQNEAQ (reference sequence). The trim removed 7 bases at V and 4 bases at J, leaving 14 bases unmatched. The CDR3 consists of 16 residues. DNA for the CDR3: TGTGCCAGCAATCCTAAGGACGGGGGAGGGGCAGATACGCAGTATTTT. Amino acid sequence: CASNPKDGGGADTQYF.

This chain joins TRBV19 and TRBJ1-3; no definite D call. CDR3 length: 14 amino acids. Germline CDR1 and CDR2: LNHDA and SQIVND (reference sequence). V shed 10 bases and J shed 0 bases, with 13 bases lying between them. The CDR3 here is CATRAASSGNTIYF. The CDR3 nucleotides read TGTGCCACCCGAGCGGCGAGCTCTGGAAACACCATATATTTT.

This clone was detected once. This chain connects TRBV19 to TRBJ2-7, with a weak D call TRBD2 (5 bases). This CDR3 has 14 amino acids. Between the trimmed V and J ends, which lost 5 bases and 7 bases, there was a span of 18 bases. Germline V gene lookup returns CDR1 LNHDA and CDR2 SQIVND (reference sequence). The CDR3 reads CASSAGLRLGEQYF. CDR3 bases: TGTGCCAGTAGTGCGGGCCTTAGACTGGGTGAGCAGTACTTC.